In its sample, the clone carrying this TCR beta chain was seen a few times. The V gene end was trimmed by 7 bases and the J gene end by 3 bases; junction bases not matched to a gene: 2. The CDR3 is 12 residues long. Germline V gene sequence: CDR1 SNHLY, CDR2 FYNNEI. The libraries were made with immunoSEQ v3.0 at survey level. Profiled with immunoSEQ multiplex PCR; TCRdb holds only in-frame clones, not every one. The table has about 25,000 clones, about 80% seen once; the top ten hold about 11%. The sample is drawn from a study of long-term antiretroviral therapy in people with HIV. The chain recombines TRBV2 with TRBJ2-7; TRBD2 aligns across 8 bases. Sequences were derived from unsorted PBMCs, sampled 1.1 years before starting antiretroviral therapy. The TCR was taken from a woman between 40 and 50 years old with HIV. For the CDR3, the DNA is TGTGCCAGCATCCGGGAGGGCTACGAGCAGTACTTC. This codes for CASIREGYEQYF. The variable domain in full, with the rest retrieved from reference TRBV2 and TRBJ2-7, is EPEVTQTPSHQVTQMGQEVILRCVPISNHLYFYWYRQILGQKVEFLVSFYNNEISEKSEIFDDQFSVERPDGSNFTLKIRSTKLEDSAMYFCASIREGYEQYFGPGTRLTVT.